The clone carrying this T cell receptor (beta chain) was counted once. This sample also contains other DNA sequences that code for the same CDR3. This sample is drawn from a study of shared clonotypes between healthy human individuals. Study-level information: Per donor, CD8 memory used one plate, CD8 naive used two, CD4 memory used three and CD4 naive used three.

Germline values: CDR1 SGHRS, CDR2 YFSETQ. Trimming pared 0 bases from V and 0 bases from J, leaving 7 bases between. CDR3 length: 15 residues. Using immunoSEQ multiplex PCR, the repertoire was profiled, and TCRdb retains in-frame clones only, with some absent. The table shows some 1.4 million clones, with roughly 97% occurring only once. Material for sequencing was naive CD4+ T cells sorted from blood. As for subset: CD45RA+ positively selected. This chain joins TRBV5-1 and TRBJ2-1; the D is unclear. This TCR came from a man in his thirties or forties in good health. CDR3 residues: CASSLAPGSYNEQFF. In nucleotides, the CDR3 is TGCGCCAGCAGCTTGGCCCCTGGCTCCTACAATGAGCAGTTCTTC.